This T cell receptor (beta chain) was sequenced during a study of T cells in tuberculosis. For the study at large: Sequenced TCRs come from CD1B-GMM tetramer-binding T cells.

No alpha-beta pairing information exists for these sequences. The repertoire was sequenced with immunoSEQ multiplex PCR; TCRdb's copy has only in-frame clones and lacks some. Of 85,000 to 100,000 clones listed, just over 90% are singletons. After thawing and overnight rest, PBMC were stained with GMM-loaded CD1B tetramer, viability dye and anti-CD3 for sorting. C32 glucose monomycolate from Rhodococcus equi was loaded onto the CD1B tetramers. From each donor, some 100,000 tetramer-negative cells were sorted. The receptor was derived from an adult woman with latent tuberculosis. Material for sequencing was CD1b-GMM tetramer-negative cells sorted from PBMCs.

CDR3 residues: CASSLAFDRVPLAKNIQYF. The DNA for the CDR3 is TGCGCCAGCAGCTTGGCCTTTGACAGGGTCCCTCTAGCCAAAAACATTCAGTACTTC. The chain joins TRBV5-1 to TRBJ2-4; 7 nucleotides match TRBD1. The V gene's germline CDR1 is SGHRS and CDR2 YFSETQ. V lost 0 bases and J lost 0; bases outside the gene matches: 12. The CDR3 totals 19 residues. Based on the CDR3 plus reference TRBV5-1 and TRBJ2-4, the full variable domain is KAGVTQTPRYLIKTRGQQVTLSCSPISGHRSVSWYQQTPGQGLQFLFEYFSETQRNKGNFPGRFSGRQFSNSRSEMNVSTLELGDSALYLCASSLAFDRVPLAKNIQYFGAGTRLSVL.